The rows below give T cell receptor beta chains drawn from one sample of a study of identical twins. TCRdb called the 5' RACE reads again in MiXCR, with one record for every CDR3 protein. The repertoire holds about 150,000 distinct CDR3 sequences, with around 3.5% as singletons. Material: memory T cells sorted from blood. These TCRs come from a man younger than 35 in good health. The CDR3 runs from the conserved cysteine through the conserved F or W. Each record gives: J gene, D gene, V gene, clone size, CDR3 protein, CDR3 DNA. D genes are given only for firm matches. Clone size is shown for a subset of rows, as once, few, many or a class of expanded clone.

TRBJ2-1 | . | TRBV7-9 | many | CASSPGENNEQFF | TGTGCCAGCAGCCCAGGGGAAAACAATGAGCAGTTCTTC
TRBJ2-2 | . | TRBV7-9 | few | CASSLVSVRTGELFF | TGTGCCAGCAGCTTAGTGTCCGTCCGCACCGGGGAGCTGTTTTTT
TRBJ2-5 | . | TRBV21-1 | many | CASSKVKKAGGETQYF | TGTGCCAGCAGCAAAGTGAAGAAGGCGGGAGGGGAGACCCAGTACTTC
TRBJ2-1 | TRBD2 | TRBV19 | many | CASQLAGGPVNEQFF | TGTGCCAGTCAACTAGCGGGAGGGCCGGTCAATGAGCAGTTCTTC
TRBJ2-6 | . | TRBV12-3/TRBV12-4 | many | CASGSWSGANVLTF | TGTGCCAGCGGGAGTTGGTCTGGGGCCAACGTCCTGACTTTC
TRBJ2-1 | TRBD2 | TRBV4-3 | few | CASSSLGLGEQFF | TGCGCCAGCAGCTCACTCGGACTAGGGGAGCAGTTCTTC
TRBJ2-1 | TRBD2 | TRBV20-1 | many | CSAGDSGRVNEQFF | TGCAGTGCGGGTGACAGCGGGAGAGTCAATGAGCAGTTCTTC
TRBJ2-1 | . | TRBV20-1 | many | CSVGRQTSYNEQFF | TGCAGTGTAGGCAGACAGACATCCTACAATGAGCAGTTCTTC
TRBJ2-5 | . | TRBV3-1 | many | CASSRRRLQETQYF | TGTGCCAGCAGCCGGAGACGACTCCAAGAGACCCAGTACTTC
TRBJ2-2 | . | TRBV10-3 | many | CAISAKPGLRDTGELFF | TGTGCCATCAGCGCAAAACCGGGCCTCCGCGACACCGGGGAGCTGTTTTTT
TRBJ2-3 | . | TRBV3-1 | many | CASSQEIGFADTQYF | TGTGCCAGCAGCCAAGAGATAGGGTTTGCAGATACGCAGTATTTT
TRBJ1-4 | . | TRBV4-3 | many | CASSQDVQINEKLFF | TGCGCCAGCAGCCAAGACGTACAGATAAATGAAAAACTGTTTTTT
TRBJ2-1 | TRBD2 | TRBV12-3/TRBV12-4 | many | CASSKDRLANSYNEQFF | TGTGCCAGCAGTAAAGATCGACTAGCGAACTCCTACAATGAGCAGTTCTTC
TRBJ2-5 | . | TRBV6-2/TRBV6-3 | many | CASSPNWTLQETQYF | TGTGCCAGCAGCCCAAATTGGACACTCCAAGAGACCCAGTACTTC
TRBJ2-1 | TRBD2 | TRBV4-3 | many | CASSPSYRLAGEQFF | TGCGCCAGCAGCCCCTCCTACCGACTAGCGGGAGAGCAGTTCTTC
TRBJ1-4 | . | TRBV29-1 | many | CSVEQAGEKKLFF | TGCAGCGTTGAACAGGCAGGGGAAAAAAAACTGTTTTTT
TRBJ2-7 | TRBD2 | TRBV5-1 | many | CASSLVASGPYEQYF | TGCGCCAGCAGCTTGGTAGCTAGCGGGCCCTACGAGCAGTACTTC
TRBJ1-6 | TRBD1 | TRBV7-9 | many | CASSLGQGMRPLHF | TGTGCCAGCAGCTTAGGACAGGGGATGCGGCCCCTCCACTTT
TRBJ2-1 | . | TRBV6-1 | many | CASSEVEGAYNEQFF | TGTGCCAGCAGTGAAGTTGAGGGCGCATACAATGAGCAGTTCTTC
TRBJ1-5 | . | TRBV6-5 | many | CASSYSHRDQPQHF | TGTGCCAGCAGTTACTCGCACAGGGATCAGCCCCAGCATTTT
TRBJ2-5 | . | TRBV3-1 | many | CASSRGLQETQYF | TGTGCCAGCAGCCGGGGACTTCAAGAGACCCAGTACTTC
TRBJ2-1 | . | TRBV18 | many | CASSPSYNEQFF | TGTGCCAGCTCACCCTCTTACAATGAGCAGTTCTTC
TRBJ2-1 | TRBD2 | TRBV20-1 | . | CSAGLAGLNEQFF | TGCAGTGCGGGACTAGCGGGTCTCAATGAGCAGTTCTTC
TRBJ2-3 | . | TRBV20-1 | many | CSATRGPSTDTQYF | TGCAGTGCTACGAGGGGTCCCAGCACAGATACGCAGTATTTT
TRBJ2-7 | . | TRBV4-3 | many | CASSQDQGPYEQYF | TGCGCCAGCAGCCAAGATCAGGGGCCCTACGAGCAGTACTTC
TRBJ2-1 | TRBD2 | TRBV6-4 | few | CASSDSEREEQFF | TGTGCCAGCAGTGACTCAGAGCGGGAGGAGCAGTTCTTC
TRBJ2-1 | . | TRBV7-3 | . | CASSPTLGTYNEQFF | TGTGCCAGCAGCCCTACTCTAGGTACCTACAATGAGCAGTTCTTC
TRBJ2-7 | TRBD2 | TRBV5-5 | many | CASSPDGTSSEQYF | TGTGCCAGCAGCCCGGATGGGACTAGTAGCGAGCAGTACTTC
TRBJ2-4 | . | TRBV3-1 | many | CASSQVPAGVAKNIQYF | TGTGCCAGCAGCCAAGTCCCCGCCGGGGTAGCCAAAAACATTCAGTACTTC
TRBJ1-5 | . | TRBV18 | few | CASSQGNSNQPQHF | TGTGCCAGCTCACAGGGGAATAGCAATCAGCCCCAGCATTTT
TRBJ2-3 | TRBD1 | TRBV11-2 | many | CASSLVRDRLPDERDTQYF | TGTGCCAGCAGCTTAGTCCGGGACAGGTTACCCGATGAGCGTGATACGCAGTATTTT
TRBJ2-6 | TRBD2 | TRBV10-3 | many | CAISEGSGADSGANVLTF | TGTGCCATCAGTGAGGGTAGCGGGGCAGACTCTGGGGCCAACGTCCTGACTTTC
TRBJ2-3 | . | TRBV6-1 | many | CASAYEKWDTQYF | TGTGCCAGCGCTTATGAAAAGTGGGATACGCAGTATTTT
TRBJ2-5 | TRBD2 | TRBV12-3/TRBV12-4 | many | CASSFPLAGGETQYF | TGTGCCAGCAGTTTCCCCTTAGCGGGAGGCGAGACCCAGTACTTC
TRBJ2-1 | . | TRBV12-3/TRBV12-4 | many | CASSSNRRNEQFF | TGTGCCAGCAGTTCAAATCGGCGCAATGAGCAGTTCTTC
TRBJ2-2 | TRBD2 | TRBV9 | many | CASSVERESSTGELFF | TGTGCCAGCAGCGTAGAGCGGGAGTCGAGCACCGGGGAGCTGTTTTTT
TRBJ1-1 | TRBD1 | TRBV30 | many | CASGTATEAFF | TGTGCCTCAGGGACAGCCACTGAAGCTTTCTTT
TRBJ2-2 | TRBD1 | TRBV7-2 | many | CASSLMAGGLNTGELFF | TGTGCCAGCAGCTTAATGGCAGGGGGATTAAACACCGGGGAGCTGTTTTTT
TRBJ2-1 | TRBD2 | TRBV5-1 | many | CASSLAWGGGSFDEQFF | TGCGCCAGCAGCTTGGCCTGGGGCGGCGGGAGCTTCGATGAGCAGTTCTTC
TRBJ1-4 | . | TRBV15 | many | CATSRDENSWLEKLFF | TGTGCCACCAGCAGAGATGAGAACAGTTGGCTTGAAAAACTGTTTTTT
TRBJ1-5 | . | TRBV27 | many | CASSPKHNQPQHF | TGTGCCAGCAGCCCGAAACACAATCAGCCCCAGCATTTT
TRBJ2-4 | . | TRBV6-2/TRBV6-3 | . | CASGLAPIQYF | TGTGCCAGCGGGCTAGCACCCATTCAGTACTTC
TRBJ1-3 | . | TRBV20-1 | many | CSAPTHGNTIYF | TGCAGTGCCCCAACCCACGGCAACACCATATATTTT
TRBJ1-2 | TRBD1 | TRBV7-9 | few | CASSSTGQGNYGYTF | TGTGCCAGCAGTTCTACAGGACAGGGGAACTATGGCTACACCTTC
TRBJ1-1 | TRBD1 | TRBV29-1 | many | CSVEGTGRTNTEAFF | TGCAGCGTCGAAGGGACAGGCCGCACGAACACTGAAGCTTTCTTT
TRBJ1-1 | . | TRBV11-2 | . | CASSLDRGAGLTEAFF | TGTGCCAGCAGCTTAGATCGGGGCGCAGGTCTCACTGAAGCTTTCTTT
TRBJ2-1 | TRBD2 | TRBV20-1 | many | CSARSGTSGRAYEQFF | TGCAGTGCTAGATCCGGGACTAGCGGGAGGGCCTATGAGCAGTTCTTC
TRBJ2-3 | TRBD1 | TRBV5-1 | many | CASSLGGTASGDTQYF | TGCGCCAGCAGCTTGGGTGGGACAGCCTCGGGGGATACGCAGTATTTT
TRBJ2-7 | TRBD2 | TRBV25-1 | few | CASSEHLRGRSYEQYF | TGTGCCAGCAGTGAACACCTCCGCGGGAGGAGCTACGAGCAGTACTTC
TRBJ2-1 | . | TRBV28 | many | CASSFEFRGTQFF | TGTGCCAGCAGTTTCGAGTTTCGGGGTACCCAGTTCTTC